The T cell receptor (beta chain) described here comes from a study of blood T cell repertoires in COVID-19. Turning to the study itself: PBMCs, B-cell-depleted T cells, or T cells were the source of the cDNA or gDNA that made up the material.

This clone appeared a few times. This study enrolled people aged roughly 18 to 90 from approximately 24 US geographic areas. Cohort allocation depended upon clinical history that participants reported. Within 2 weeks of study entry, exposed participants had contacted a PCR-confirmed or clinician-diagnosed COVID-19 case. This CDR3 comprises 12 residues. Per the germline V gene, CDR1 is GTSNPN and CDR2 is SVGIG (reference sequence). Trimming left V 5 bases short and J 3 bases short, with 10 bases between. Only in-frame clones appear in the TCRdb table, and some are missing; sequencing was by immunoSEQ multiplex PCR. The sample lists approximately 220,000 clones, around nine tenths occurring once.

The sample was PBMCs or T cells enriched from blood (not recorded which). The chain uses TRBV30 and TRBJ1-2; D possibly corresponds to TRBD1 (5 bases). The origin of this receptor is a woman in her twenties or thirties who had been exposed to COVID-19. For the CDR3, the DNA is TGTGCCTGGCAACAGGCGGACTATGGCTACACCTTC. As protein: CAWQQADYGYTF.